This TCR beta chain was recorded in a study of T cell repertoires in cytomegalovirus infection. Study-wide points: Ex vivo responses were dominated by HLA-C-restricted CMV-specific TCR beta clonotypes.

Unmatched junction bases numbered 7, after V lost 5 bases and J lost 4 bases. CDR1 and CDR2 (germline): SGHVS, FNYEAQ. The CDR3 has 16 residues. This clonotype was found many times. What it recognizes is unknown. A single record per CDR3 protein comes from TCRdb applying MiXCR to the reads. The table lists under 150,000 distinct CDR3 sequences, around 31% of them singletons. This clonotype originated in a human donor in good health (CMV status not recorded). Some clones in this sample may be carry-over from other donors' samples. Source: CD8+ T cells from cultured PBMCs, taken from culture after CMV antigen stimulation. This chain connects TRBV7-6 to TRBJ2-1; 11 bases map to TRBD1. As DNA, the CDR3 is TGTGCCAGCAGCAATACCGGGACAGGGGGTTACAATGAGCAGTTCTTC. This codes for CASSNTGTGGYNEQFF.